The 18 T cell receptor beta chains below all came from one sample that was sequenced in a study of CD8+CD57+ T cells in acquired aplastic anemia. Before being chosen for sequencing, patients had shown CD8+CD57+ cell expansion by flow cytometry. TCR beta VDJ and CDR3 profiles were obtained from a genomic DNA template. TCRdb redid the calling of the reads with MiXCR, one entry per CDR3 protein. The sample yields about 190,000 distinct CDR3 sequences, 48% seen once. The specimen sequenced was sorted CD4+, CD8+, or CD8+CD57+ T cells (not recorded which) from PBMCs. The receptors come from a human donor with aplastic anemia.

The chain joins TRBV6-1 to TRBJ1-4; 10 positions agree with TRBD1. There are 14 residues in the CDR3. J was trimmed by 6 bases and V by 11 bases; bases with no gene match: 9. CDR1 and CDR2 from the germline V gene are MNHNS and SASEGT. The CDR3 sequence is CACRDRGIDEKLFF. As DNA, the CDR3 is TGTGCCTGCCGGGACAGGGGTATAGATGAAAAACTGTTTTTT.

This clonotype was seen repeatedly, ten times or more. This chain uses TRBV14 with TRBJ2-5; 7 nucleotides agree with TRBD1. Germline V gene lookup returns CDR1 SGHDN and CDR2 FVKESK. The CDR3 runs to 14 residues. Losses at the gene ends were 4 bases for V and 3 bases for J; bases not matched to a gene: 5. As DNA, the CDR3 is TGTGCCAGCAGCCCCCTCGGACAGGAAGAGACCCAGTACTTC. Its protein is CASSPLGQEETQYF. Based on the CDR3 plus reference TRBV14 and TRBJ2-5, the full variable domain is EAGVTQFPSHSVIEKGQTVTLRCDPISGHDNLYWYRRVMGKEIKFLLHFVKESKQDESGMPNNRFLAERTGGTYSTLKVQPAELEDSGVYFCASSPLGQEETQYFGPGTRLLVL.

CDR3 residues: CASSLQGYGNQPQHF. The CDR3 DNA sequence: TGTGCCAGCAGTCTCCAGGGATACGGCAATCAGCCCCAGCATTTT. The chain employs TRBV25-1 and TRBJ1-5, with a tentative D call TRBD1 (5 bases). V was pared by 5 bases and J by 2 bases, with 13 bases between. This CDR3 spans 15 amino acids. The germline V gene has CDR1 MGHDK and CDR2 SYGVNS. The full variable domain, completed using reference TRBV25-1 and TRBJ1-5, is EADIYQTPRYLVIGTGKKITLECSQTMGHDKMYWYQQDPGMELHLIHYSYGVNSTEKGDLSSESTVSRIRTEHFPLTLESARPSHTSQYLCASSLQGYGNQPQHFGDGTRLSIL.

The genes are TRBV10-3 and TRBJ1-2, with 7 bases fitting TRBD1. Per the germline V gene, CDR1 is ENHRY and CDR2 is SYGVKD. The CDR3 spans 15 residues. The ends lost 6 bases at V and 8 bases at J; junction bases unmatched: 15. The CDR3 here is CAIREGPLTGDGYTF. Written as DNA, the CDR3 is TGTGCCATCAGGGAAGGTCCCCTAACAGGGGACGGCTACACCTTC.

This chain joins TRBV20-1 and TRBJ2-7, with 10 bases fitting TRBD2. The germline CDR1 and CDR2 sequences are DFQATT and SNEGSKA (reference sequence). V lost 6 bases, J lost 2 bases, and 7 bases stayed unmatched. CDR3 length: 14 residues. CDR3 in amino acids: CSASGTSVAYEQYF. The DNA of the CDR3 is TGCAGTGCGTCCGGGACTAGCGTGGCCTACGAGCAGTACTTC.

This clonotype occurred a few times. This chain uses TRBV27 with TRBJ1-2, with TRBD1 identical over 8 bases. CDR3 size: 13 residues. With V trimmed by 3 bases and J by 8 bases, 5 bases remained unmatched. CDR1 MNHEY and CDR2 SMNVEV come from the germline V gene (reference sequence). DNA of the CDR3: TGTGCCAGCAGTTTGGACAGGGAAGAAGGCTACACCTTC. Protein product: CASSLDREEGYTF.

The V and J genes are TRBV7-3 and TRBJ2-1, with a tentative D call TRBD2 (6 bases). Deletions cut 5 bases from V and 5 bases from J, with 10 bases between. The CDR3 consists of 13 residues. Germline CDR1 and CDR2: SGHTA and FQGTGA. The DNA of the CDR3 is TGTGCCAGCAGCACTAGCTACGACAATGAGCAGTTCTTC. Translation: CASSTSYDNEQFF.

As regards this clonotype: A much larger clone is a single base away; this may be a read error. This CDR3 is missing its conserved last phenylalanine or tryptophan, likely due to a read error. This rearrangement joins TRBV5-6 to TRBJ1-5; 7 nucleotides line up with TRBD1. The J segment lost 7 bases and the V segment lost 4 bases, leaving 2 bases of the junction unmatched. The germline gives CDR1 SGHDT, CDR2 YYEEEE. This CDR3 has 12 residues. CDR3 sequence (DNA): TGTGCCAGCAGCCGGGACAGCCAGCCCCAGCATTCT. This gives the protein CASSRDSQPQHS.

A single count supports this clonotype. The chain joins TRBV19 to TRBJ2-7; possibly TRBD1 for D (6 bases). Trimming removed 6 bases from V and 1 base from J, with 10 bases in between. This CDR3 has 13 residues. Germline CDR1 LNHDA, CDR2 SQIVND (reference sequence). CDR3 coding DNA: TGTGCCAGTAGGGCGACAGGTTCCTACGAGCAGTACTTC. Its translation is CASRATGSYEQYF.

The V and J genes are TRBV24-1 and TRBJ2-1; D uncertain. The CDR3 is made up of 14 amino acids. From germline, CDR1 is KGHDR and CDR2 SFDVKD. The V and J ends lost 4 bases and 9 bases respectively, with 15 bases between them. The CDR3 here is CATSEFQTSGEQFF. CDR3 DNA: TGTGCCACCAGTGAATTCCAGACCTCGGGTGAGCAGTTCTTC.

The chain couples TRBV19 to TRBJ2-5; 8 bases match TRBD1. After removal of 3 bases from V and 5 bases from J, the junction contained 5 bases not matched to a gene. Germline values: CDR1 LNHDA, CDR2 SQIVND (reference sequence). The CDR3 is made up of 14 amino acids. CDR3 residues: CASSIDRGIETQYF. The CDR3 nucleotides read TGTGCCAGTAGTATCGACAGGGGAATCGAGACCCAGTACTTC. The whole variable domain, remainder taken from reference TRBV19 and TRBJ2-5, is DGGITQSPKYLFRKEGQNVTLSCEQNLNHDAMYWYRQDPGQGLRLIYYSQIVNDFQKGDIAEGYSVSREKKESFPLTVTSAQKNPTAFYLCASSIDRGIETQYFGPGTRLLVL.

The chain employs TRBV10-3 and TRBJ1-5; no clear D gene. The V end was cut by 3 bases, the J end by 5 bases, with 17 bases between. Germline CDR1 ENHRY, CDR2 SYGVKD. The CDR3 is 16 residues long. The CDR3 region has the DNA TGTGCCATCAGTGAAGAGGCGGCAGGCGATGATCAGCCCCAGCATTTT. Its translation is CAISEEAAGDDQPQHF.

A remark on this clonotype: This may come from a read error, since a much larger clone is one base off. The chain employs TRBV5-1 and TRBJ2-2; no clear D. The ends were cut back, 0 bases at V and 1 base at J, with 4 bases in the middle. The CDR3 runs to 14 residues. Germline V gene lookup returns CDR1 SGHRS and CDR2 YFSETQ. The chain's CDR3 is CASSLGRNTGELFF. CDR3 nucleotides: TGCGCCAGCAGCTTGGGTCGGAACACCGGGGAGCTGTTTTTT. Combining the CDR3 with reference TRBV5-1 and TRBJ2-2 gives the whole variable domain KAGVTQTPRYLIKTRGQQVTLSCSPISGHRSVSWYQQTPGQGLQFLFEYFSETQRNKGNFPGRFSGRQFSNSRSEMNVSTLELGDSALYLCASSLGRNTGELFFGEGSRLTVL.

As to this clonotype: Germline and junction disagree at one end, which may indicate a read error. V is TRBV12-3 or TRBV12-4 and J is TRBJ2-1; D is ambiguous. The CDR3 loop spans 12 amino acids. CDR3 loop: CAGSSQGNEQFF. The CDR3 DNA reads TGTGCCGGCAGTTCTCAAGGTAATGAGCAGTTCTTC.

The chain uses TRBV12-3 or TRBV12-4 and TRBJ2-7, with D perhaps being TRBD1 or TRBD2 (5 bases each). V was trimmed by 6 bases and J by 9 bases, leaving 21 bases between them. The CDR3 covers 14 residues. The CDR3 region is CASSAHAGRVWQYF. Here the CDR3 DNA reads TGTGCCAGCAGCGCCCATGCAGGGAGAGTTTGGCAGTACTTC.

The sample holds a few counts of this clonotype. The rearrangement links TRBV15 to TRBJ2-3; a weak D match, TRBD2 (7 bases). V was cut by 5 bases and J by 5 bases, with 17 bases left in between. CDR1 and CDR2 from the germline V gene are LNHNV and YYDKDF (reference sequence). The CDR3 loop spans 15 amino acids. The CDR3 sequence is CATSLDRGAGDTQYF. In DNA form, the CDR3 reads TGTGCCACCAGCCTAGACCGGGGGGCCGGAGATACGCAGTATTTT.

This clonotype was seen ten or more times. The chain is built from TRBV10-2 and TRBJ1-4; D gene ambiguous. The CDR3 contains 15 residues. Trimming removed 0 bases from V and 5 bases from J, with 10 bases in between. Germline CDR1 and CDR2: WSHSY and SAAADI. Here the CDR3 DNA reads TGCGCCAGCAGTGAGTCATCGGTGAGCAATGAAAAACTGTTTTTT. Translating it yields CASSESSVSNEKLFF.

The chain has TRBV29-1 and TRBJ2-3, with TRBD2 matching 11 bases. This CDR3 has 11 amino acids. Per the germline V gene, CDR1 is SQVTM and CDR2 is ANQGSEA. With 7 bases clipped from V and 6 bases from J, the junction kept 0 bases outside the gene matches. Written as DNA, the CDR3 is TGCAGCGCTAGCGGGAGGGATACGCAGTATTTT. Translation: CSASGRDTQYF.